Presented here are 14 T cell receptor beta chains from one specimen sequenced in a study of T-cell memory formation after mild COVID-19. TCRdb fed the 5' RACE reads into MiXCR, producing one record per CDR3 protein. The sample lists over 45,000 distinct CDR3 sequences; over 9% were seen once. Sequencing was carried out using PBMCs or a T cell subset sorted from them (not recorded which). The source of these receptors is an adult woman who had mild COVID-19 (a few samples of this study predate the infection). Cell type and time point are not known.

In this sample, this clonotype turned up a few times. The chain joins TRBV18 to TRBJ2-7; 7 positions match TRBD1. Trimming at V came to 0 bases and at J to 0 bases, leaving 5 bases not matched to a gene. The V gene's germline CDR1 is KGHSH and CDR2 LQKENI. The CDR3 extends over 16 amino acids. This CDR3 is CASSPPGTASSYEQYF. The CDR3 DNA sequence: TGTGCCAGCTCACCACCCGGGACAGCCAGCTCCTACGAGCAGTACTTC.

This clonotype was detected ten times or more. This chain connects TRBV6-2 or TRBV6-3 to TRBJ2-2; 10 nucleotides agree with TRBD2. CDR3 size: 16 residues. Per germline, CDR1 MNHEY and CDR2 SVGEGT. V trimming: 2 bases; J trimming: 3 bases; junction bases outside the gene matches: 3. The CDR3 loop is CASSYGLAGDTGELFF. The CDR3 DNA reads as TGTGCCAGCAGTTACGGCCTAGCGGGAGACACCGGGGAGCTGTTTTTT.

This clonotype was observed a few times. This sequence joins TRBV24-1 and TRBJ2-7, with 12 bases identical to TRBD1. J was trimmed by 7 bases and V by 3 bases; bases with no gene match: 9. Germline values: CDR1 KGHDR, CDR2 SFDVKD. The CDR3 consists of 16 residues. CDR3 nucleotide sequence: TGTGCCACCAGTGATCCTCGGGGACAGGGGGCCGGTGAGCAGTACTTC. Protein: CATSDPRGQGAGEQYF.

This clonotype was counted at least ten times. CDR3: CSARVTVPETQYF. The CDR3 bases are TGCAGTGCTAGAGTGACAGTCCCAGAGACCCAGTACTTC. The V call is TRBV20-1, the J call TRBJ2-5; D may be TRBD1 (5 bases). The germline V gene encodes CDR1 DFQATT and CDR2 SNEGSKA (reference sequence). The CDR3 consists of 13 residues. Trimming left V 1 base short and J 4 bases short, with 10 bases between.

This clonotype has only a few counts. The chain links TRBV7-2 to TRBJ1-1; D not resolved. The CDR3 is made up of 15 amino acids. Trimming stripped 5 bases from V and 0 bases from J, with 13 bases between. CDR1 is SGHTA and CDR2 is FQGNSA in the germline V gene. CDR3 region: CASSTSSGMNTEAFF. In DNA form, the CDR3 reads TGTGCCAGCAGCACCTCCTCGGGTATGAACACTGAAGCTTTCTTT. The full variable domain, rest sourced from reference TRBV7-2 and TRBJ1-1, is GAGVSQSPSNKVTEKGKDVELRCDPISGHTALYWYRQSLGQGLEFLIYFQGNSAPDKSGLPSDRFSAERTGGSVSTLTIQRTQQEDSAVYLCASSTSSGMNTEAFFGQGTRLTVV.

The CDR3 region is CASSELRTAYGYTF. In DNA form, the CDR3 reads TGTGCCAGCAGTGAATTAAGGACAGCCTATGGCTACACCTTC. This rearrangement joins TRBV6-1 to TRBJ1-2; D might be TRBD1 (6 bases). The CDR3 spans 14 residues. V was shortened by 2 bases and J by 4 bases, with 11 bases between the two germline ends. The germline V gene encodes CDR1 MNHNS and CDR2 SASEGT.

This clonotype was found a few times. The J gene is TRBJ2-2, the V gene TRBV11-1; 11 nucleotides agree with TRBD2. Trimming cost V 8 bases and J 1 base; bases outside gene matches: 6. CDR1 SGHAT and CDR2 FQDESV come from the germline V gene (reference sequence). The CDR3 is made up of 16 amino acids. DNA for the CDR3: TGTGCCAGCGGGAGAGGGACTAGCGGGAACACCGGGGAGCTGTTTTTT. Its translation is CASGRGTSGNTGELFF.

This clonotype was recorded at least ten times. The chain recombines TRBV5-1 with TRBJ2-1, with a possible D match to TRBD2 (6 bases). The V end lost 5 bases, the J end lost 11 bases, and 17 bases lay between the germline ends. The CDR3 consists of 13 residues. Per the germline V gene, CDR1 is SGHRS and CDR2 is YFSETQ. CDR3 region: CASSEEGPGKQFF. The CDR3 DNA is TGCGCCAGCAGTGAGGAGGGGCCGGGCAAGCAGTTCTTC. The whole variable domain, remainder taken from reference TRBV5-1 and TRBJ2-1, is KAGVTQTPRYLIKTRGQQVTLSCSPISGHRSVSWYQQTPGQGLQFLFEYFSETQRNKGNFPGRFSGRQFSNSRSEMNVSTLELGDSALYLCASSEEGPGKQFFGPGTRLTVL.

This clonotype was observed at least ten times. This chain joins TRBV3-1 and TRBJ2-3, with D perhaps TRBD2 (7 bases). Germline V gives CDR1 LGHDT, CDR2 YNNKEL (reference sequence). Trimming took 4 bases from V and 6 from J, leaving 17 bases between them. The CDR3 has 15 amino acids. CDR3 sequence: CASSLYWGGLDTQYF. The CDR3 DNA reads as TGTGCCAGCAGCCTTTATTGGGGGGGCCTGGATACGCAGTATTTT.

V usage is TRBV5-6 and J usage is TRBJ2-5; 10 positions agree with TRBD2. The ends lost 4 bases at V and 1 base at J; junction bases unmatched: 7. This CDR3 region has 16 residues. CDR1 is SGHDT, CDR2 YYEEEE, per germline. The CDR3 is CASSLRTSGSQETQYF. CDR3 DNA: TGTGCCAGCAGCCTCAGGACTAGCGGATCCCAAGAGACCCAGTACTTC.

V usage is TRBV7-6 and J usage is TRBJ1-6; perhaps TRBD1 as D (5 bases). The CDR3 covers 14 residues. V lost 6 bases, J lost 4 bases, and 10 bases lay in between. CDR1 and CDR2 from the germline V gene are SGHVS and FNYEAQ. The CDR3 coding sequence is TGTGCCAGCAGGGCCCGGGGGTATAATTCACCCCTCCACTTT. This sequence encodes CASRARGYNSPLHF.

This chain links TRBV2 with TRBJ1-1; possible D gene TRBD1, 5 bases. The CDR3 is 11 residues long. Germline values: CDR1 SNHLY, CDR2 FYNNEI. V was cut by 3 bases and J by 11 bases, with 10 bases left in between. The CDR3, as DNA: TGTGCCAGCAGTGAGGGGCTTGGGGCTTTCTTT. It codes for CASSEGLGAFF.

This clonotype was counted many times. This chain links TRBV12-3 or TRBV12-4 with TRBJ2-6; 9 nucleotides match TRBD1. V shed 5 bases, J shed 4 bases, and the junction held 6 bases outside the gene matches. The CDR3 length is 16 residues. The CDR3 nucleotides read TGTGCCAGCAGTCGGACAGGGGAGGCCGGGGCCAACGTCCTGACTTTC. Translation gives CASSRTGEAGANVLTF.

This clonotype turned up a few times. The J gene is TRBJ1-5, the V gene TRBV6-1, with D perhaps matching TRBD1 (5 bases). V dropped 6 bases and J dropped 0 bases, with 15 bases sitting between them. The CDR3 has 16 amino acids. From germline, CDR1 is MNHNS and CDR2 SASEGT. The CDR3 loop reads CASRRVETDSNQPQHF. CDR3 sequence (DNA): TGTGCCAGCAGGAGGGTAGAGACAGATAGCAATCAGCCCCAGCATTTT.